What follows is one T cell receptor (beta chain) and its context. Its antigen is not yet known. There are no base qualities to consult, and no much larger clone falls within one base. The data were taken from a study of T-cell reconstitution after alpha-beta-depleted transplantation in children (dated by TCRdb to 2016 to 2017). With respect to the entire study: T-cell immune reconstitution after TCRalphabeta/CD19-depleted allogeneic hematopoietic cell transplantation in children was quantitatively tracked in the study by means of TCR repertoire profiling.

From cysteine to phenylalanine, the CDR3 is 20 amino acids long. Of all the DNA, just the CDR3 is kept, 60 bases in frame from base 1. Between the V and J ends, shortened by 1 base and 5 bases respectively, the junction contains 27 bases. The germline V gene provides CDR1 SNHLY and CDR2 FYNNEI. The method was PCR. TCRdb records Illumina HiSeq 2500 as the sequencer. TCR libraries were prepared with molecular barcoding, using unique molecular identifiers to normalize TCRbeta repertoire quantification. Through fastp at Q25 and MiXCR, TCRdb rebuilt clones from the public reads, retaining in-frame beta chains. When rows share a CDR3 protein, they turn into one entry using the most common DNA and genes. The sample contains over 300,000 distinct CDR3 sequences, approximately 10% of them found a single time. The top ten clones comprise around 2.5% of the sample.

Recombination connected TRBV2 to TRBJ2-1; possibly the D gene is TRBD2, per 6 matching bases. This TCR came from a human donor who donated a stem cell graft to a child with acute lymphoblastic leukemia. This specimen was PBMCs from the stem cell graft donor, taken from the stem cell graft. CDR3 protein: CASSEGDHLGGPTINNEQFF. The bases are TGTGCCAGCAGTGAAGGGGACCACCTCGGGGGTCCTACGATCAACAATGAGCAGTTCTTC.